This T cell receptor (beta chain) was captured in a study of blood T cells in healthy people across ages. CDR1 and CDR2 from the germline V gene are MNHNS and SASEGT. There are 16 residues in the CDR3. A second 7 to 11 cycle PCR used barcoded and J-beta primers. TCRdb reanalysed the 5' RACE reads using MiXCR and keeps one entry per CDR3 protein. The sample lists over 600,000 distinct CDR3 sequences, 35% to 50% occurring once. Sample: blood. The chain carries TRBV6-1 and TRBJ2-4; D perhaps matches TRBD1 (6 bases). The last part of the DNA fits TRBJ2-5 better; the J call may be wrong. The receptor was isolated from a man older than 75 in good health. CDR3 in amino acids: CASRQPTTGIWETQYF. CDR3 sequence (DNA): TGTGCCAGCCGTCAACCGACCACAGGGATATGGGAGACCCAGTACTTC.